Below are 12 T cell receptor beta chains sequenced from a single sample in a study of a mutant IDH1 vaccine in newly diagnosed glioma. Time point: baseline, week 1 (first vaccination visit). Noted treatment: pre-vaccination baseline after standard-of-care therapy. Using immunoSEQ multiplex PCR, the repertoire was profiled, and TCRdb retains in-frame clones only, with some absent. Of 95,000 to 100,000 clones listed, 85% to 90% were seen once; the top ten hold around 0.6%. Source: PBMCs, taken from a glioma patient treated with radiotherapy, temozolomide or both. Receptors originate from a woman between 50 and 59 years old with glioma.

This chain's CDR3 is CASSVVAGTEAFF. For the CDR3, the DNA is TGTGCCAGCAGCGTAGTGGCGGGCACTGAAGCTTTCTTT. This sequence joins TRBV9 and TRBJ1-1; D is unclear. This CDR3 has 13 amino acids. The V gene's germline CDR1 is SGDLS and CDR2 YYNGEE. Between the trimmed V and J ends, which lost 0 bases and 4 bases, there was a span of 7 bases.

The genes are TRBV10-3 and TRBJ1-2, with 9 positions matching TRBD1. The ends lost 0 bases at V and 4 bases at J; junction bases unmatched: 3. Germline-derived CDR1 and CDR2 are ENHRY and SYGVKD. The CDR3 has 15 residues. The CDR3 bases are TGTGCCATCAGTGAGTCTACAGGGGGCAGCTATGGCTACACCTTC. It translates to CAISESTGGSYGYTF.

This rearrangement joins TRBV18 to TRBJ1-5; unclear D gene. The CDR3 runs 16 residues. Germline CDR1 and CDR2: KGHSH and LQKENI. V was clipped by 6 bases and J by 0 bases, with 15 bases between them. The DNA for the CDR3 is TGTGCCAGCTCCGCTTATTCTGGTATTAGCAATCAGCCCCAGCATTTT. Its translation: CASSAYSGISNQPQHF.

The genes are TRBV6-1 and TRBJ2-5; D assignment may be TRBD1 or TRBD2 (5 bases each). Trimming took 2 bases from V and 4 from J, leaving 8 bases between them. CDR3 length: 13 amino acids. Germline assignment: CDR1 MNHNS and CDR2 SASEGT. The CDR3 nucleotides read TGTGCCAGCAGTGAAAGGGACCGAGAGACCCAGTACTTC. Its protein product is CASSERDRETQYF.

The V call is TRBV28, the J call TRBJ2-7; D tentatively reads TRBD1 or TRBD2 (5 bases each). The CDR3 spans 14 residues. Between the trimmed V and J ends, which lost 3 bases and 5 bases, there was a span of 14 bases. Germline V gene data show CDR1 as MDHEN and CDR2 as SYDVKM. The CDR3 DNA follows: TGTGCCAGCAGTTTTAAGGGACCCTTCCACGAGCAGTACTTC. Translation: CASSFKGPFHEQYF.

V and J are TRBV2 and TRBJ2-7; possible D gene TRBD2, 5 bases. The CDR3 length is 14 residues. V lost 5 bases to trimming and J lost 2 bases, with 13 bases between them. Germline lookup yields CDR1 SNHLY and CDR2 FYNNEI. The CDR3 DNA reads TGTGCCAGCAGTTTTTCCGGACTTCCCTACGAGCAGTACTTC. Its translation is CASSFSGLPYEQYF.

This clone was seen a few times. V is TRBV11-2 and J is TRBJ1-1; possible D gene TRBD1, 5 bases. The CDR3 totals 16 residues. V shed 4 bases and J shed 3 bases, with 18 bases lying between them. Germline V CDR1 and CDR2: SGHAT, FQNNGV. The CDR3 spells CASSSIRAGGYTEAFF. CDR3 bases: TGTGCCAGCAGCTCGATTAGGGCGGGGGGGTACACTGAAGCTTTCTTT. The whole variable domain, filled in from reference TRBV11-2 and TRBJ1-1, reads EAGVAQSPRYKIIEKRQSVAFWCNPISGHATLYWYQQILGQGPKLLIQFQNNGVVDDSQLPKDRFSAERLKGVDSTLKIQPAKLEDSAVYLCASSSIRAGGYTEAFFGQGTRLTVV.

The genes are TRBV28 and TRBJ2-2; the match to TRBD1 covers 9 bases. The germline V gene has CDR1 MDHEN and CDR2 SYDVKM. V was clipped by 3 bases and J by 6 bases; unmatched bases: 8. The CDR3 runs to 16 residues. The CDR3 sequence is CASSFRTGGLSGELFF. DNA of the CDR3: TGTGCCAGCAGTTTCCGAACAGGGGGCTTATCCGGGGAGCTGTTTTTT.

This sequence joins TRBV4-1 and TRBJ2-5, with TRBD2 as a possible D gene (6 bases). Germline-derived CDR1 and CDR2 are MGHRA and YSYEKL. V was pared by 1 base and J by 5 bases, with 11 bases between. This CDR3 contains 14 residues. CDR3 coding DNA: TGCGCCAGCAGCCAAGGGGGACTCCAGGAGACCCAGTACTTC. Encoded protein: CASSQGGLQETQYF.

This clone was detected only once. The CDR3 spells CASTMRPTGNTEAFF. The CDR3 DNA reads as TGTGCCAGCACCATGAGGCCCACAGGGAACACTGAAGCTTTCTTT. The chain couples TRBV7-9 to TRBJ1-1, with a weak D call TRBD1 (5 bases). The CDR3 sequence is 15 residues long. V lost 7 bases, J lost 1 base, and 16 bases lay in between. Germline V CDR1 and CDR2: SEHNR, FQNEAQ (reference sequence).

J is TRBJ2-1 and V is TRBV28; a possible D gene is TRBD1 (5 bases). Germline V CDR1 and CDR2: MDHEN, SYDVKM. The CDR3 has 14 residues. V lost 8 bases and J 0 bases, leaving 11 bases between the germline ends. The CDR3 region is CASRQRTSYNEQFF. The CDR3 region has the DNA TGTGCCAGCCGACAGCGAACCTCCTACAATGAGCAGTTCTTC.

The chain carries TRBV21-1 and TRBJ2-3; TRBD1, as called in the table, went unchecked against the DNA. TRBV21-1 is a recognized pseudogene. The CDR3 contains 14 residues. Here the CDR3 reads CASTTGGRADTQYF. The CDR3 DNA reads as TGTGCCAGCACGACAGGGGGTAGGGCAGATACGCAGTATTTT.